The T cell receptor (beta chain) under discussion was sequenced for a study of shared clonotypes between healthy human individuals. Libraries were prepared by immunoSEQ multiplex PCR; TCRdb keeps only in-frame clonotypes and omits some of them. Here the sample spans roughly 1 million clones, around 78% being singletons. The study's findings and limits: Rarefaction showed sorted-subset sequencing was incomplete despite large depth.

A remark on this clone: Its antigen remains unidentified.

In germline, CDR1 is SGHTA, CDR2 FQGTGA. This CDR3 contains 17 residues. The V gene lost 1 base and the J gene lost 3 bases, with 15 bases spanning the gap. This sequence was found in a man younger than 35 in good health. Some clones in this sample may be carry-over from other donors' samples. The sample comprised memory CD4+ T cells from PBMCs. The subset: CD45RA-negative fraction. The gene calls are TRBV7-3 and TRBJ2-2; D not resolved. The CDR3 reads CASSLITWRLYTGELFF. For the CDR3, the DNA is TGTGCCAGCAGCTTAATCACTTGGCGCCTATACACCGGGGAGCTGTTTTTT.